The rows below give T cell receptor beta chains drawn from one sample of a study of beta chain features in type 1 diabetes. This table comes from immunoSEQ multiplex PCR, and its TCRdb copy is limited to in-frame clones, with some not included. The data contain around 50,000 clones, just under 45% of them singletons. Source material: stem cell memory CD4+ T cells from blood. These receptors were collected from a man younger than 45 with type 1 diabetes. Both conserved end residues are part of each CDR3. The D gene is left open where the match is weak. Expanded clones get a size class; other rows say once, few or many, or leave the size out.

cdr3_length	d_call	clone_size	v_call	j_call	cdr3_aa	cdr3_nt
13	TRBD1	.	TRBV18	TRBJ1-1	CASSPQQGPEAFF	TGTGCCAGCTCACCTCAACAGGGGCCTGAAGCTTTCTTT
15	TRBD1	few	TRBV28	TRBJ1-5	CASRPLDRVKQPQHF	TGTGCCAGCAGACCCCTGGACAGGGTGAAACAGCCCCAGCATTTT
12	.	few	TRBV5-1	TRBJ2-3	CASSPGADTQYF	TGCGCCAGCAGCCCGGGGGCAGATACGCAGTATTTT
16	.	few	TRBV6-5	TRBJ1-1	CASSYSNFAGFTEAFF	TGTGCCAGCAGTTACTCGAATTTTGCAGGGTTCACTGAAGCTTTCTTT
13	.	.	TRBV25-1	TRBJ2-7	CASSPGQSYEQYF	TGTGCCAGCAGTCCGGGTCAATCTTACGAGCAGTACTTC
12	.	few	TRBV10-3	TRBJ2-5	CAISGHRETQYF	TGTGCCATCAGTGGCCACAGGGAGACCCAGTACTTC
16	TRBD2	.	TRBV6-6	TRBJ2-3	CASSYVVAGSTDTQYF	TGTGCCAGCAGTTACGTGGTAGCGGGATCCACAGATACGCAGTATTTT
12	.	.	TRBV7-9	TRBJ2-2	CASSPSPGELFF	TGTGCCAGCAGCCCTTCTCCCGGGGAGCTGTTTTTT
16	.	.	TRBV28	TRBJ1-4	CASSLISRITNEKLFF	TGTGCCAGCAGTTTAATCAGTCGCATCACTAATGAAAAACTGTTTTTT
17	.	.	TRBV15	TRBJ1-5	CATSKSRGLGANQPQHF	TGTGCCACCAGCAAATCAAGGGGTTTAGGCGCTAATCAGCCCCAGCATTTT
15	TRBD1	few	TRBV7-9	TRBJ2-1	CASSLGQGGYNEQFF	TGTGCCAGCAGCTTAGGACAGGGTGGGTACAATGAGCAGTTCTTC
15	TRBD2	.	TRBV27	TRBJ2-7	CASRSWTSGSYEQYF	TGTGCCAGCAGATCCTGGACTAGCGGCTCCTACGAGCAGTACTTC
14	TRBD2	.	TRBV2	TRBJ2-7	CASSASGSSYEQYF	TGTGCCAGCAGTGCTAGCGGGAGCTCCTACGAGCAGTACTTC
15	TRBD1	.	TRBV4-1	TRBJ2-5	CASSQGQGGIETQYF	TGCGCCAGCAGCCAAGGACAGGGGGGGATAGAGACCCAGTACTTC
16	TRBD2	.	TRBV18	TRBJ2-1	CASSPLRTSGSNEQFF	TGTGCCAGCTCACCGTTACGGACTAGCGGTAGTAATGAGCAGTTCTTC
15	.	.	TRBV2	TRBJ2-2	CASSEMELASGELFF	TGTGCCAGCAGTGAAATGGAACTAGCTTCCGGGGAGCTGTTTTTT
17	.	.	TRBV4-1	TRBJ2-3	CASSQDFRQSGTDTQYF	TGCGCCAGCAGCCAAGATTTCAGGCAGAGTGGGACAGATACGCAGTATTTT
11	TRBD1	once	TRBV20-1	TRBJ2-7	CSNDRGYEQYF	TGCAGTAATGACAGGGGGTACGAGCAGTACTTC
15	.	.	TRBV5-6	TRBJ2-1	CASSRAVLVMGEQFF	TGTGCCAGCAGCCGCGCCGTACTAGTTATGGGTGAGCAGTTCTTC
14	.	.	TRBV7-9	TRBJ2-5	CASSSGPLQETQYF	TGTGCCAGCAGCTCTGGGCCCCTCCAAGAGACCCAGTACTTC
11	.	.	TRBV20-1	TRBJ2-7	CSVNGAYEQYF	TGCAGTGTTAACGGAGCTTACGAGCAGTACTTC
11	.	few	TRBV19	TRBJ2-1	CASSFYNEQFF	TGTGCCAGTAGCTTCTACAATGAGCAGTTCTTC
15	TRBD1	.	TRBV4-2	TRBJ1-6	CASSSDREERSPLHF	TGTGCCAGCAGTTCCGACAGGGAGGAGCGTTCACCCCTCCACTTT
10	.	few	TRBV10-3	TRBJ2-3	CAISGGSTHF	TGTGCCATCAGTGGCGGCTCTACGCATTTT
13	TRBD2	.	TRBV5-1	TRBJ2-2	CASSSGTSGSQFF	TGCGCCAGCAGCTCCGGGACTAGCGGGAGTCAGTTTTTT
12	TRBD1	.	TRBV2	TRBJ2-7	CASRDRSYEQYF	TGTGCCAGCAGGGACAGGTCCTACGAGCAGTACTTC
17	TRBD2	few	TRBV4-3	TRBJ2-1	CASSLGSGRVTYNEQFF	TGCGCCAGCAGCCTGGGTAGCGGGAGGGTTACCTACAATGAGCAGTTCTTC
13	.	few	TRBV2	TRBJ2-1	CASSSQGLVRRFF	TGTGCCAGCAGTTCCCAGGGTCTCGTGAGGCGGTTCTTC
14	TRBD1	.	TRBV5-1	TRBJ2-3	CASSLRQGSDTQYF	TGCGCCAGCAGCTTACGACAGGGATCAGATACGCAGTATTTT
15	.	few	TRBV19	TRBJ1-5	CASNPMRQGNQPQHF	TGTGCCAGTAATCCTATGCGGCAGGGGAATCAGCCCCAGCATTTT
14	.	.	TRBV2	TRBJ2-3	CASRRLLITDTQYF	TGTGCCAGCCGTAGACTACTTATCACAGATACGCAGTATTTT
14	.	.	TRBV6-1	TRBJ1-5	CASSERGYNQPQHF	TGTGCCAGCAGTGAACGCGGATACAATCAGCCCCAGCATTTT
15	TRBD1	.	TRBV5-4	TRBJ2-5	CASSLDRALQETQYF	TGTGCCAGCAGTTTGGACAGGGCTTTACAAGAGACCCAGTACTTC
14	.	.	TRBV2	TRBJ2-3	CASLAGGEPDTQYF	TGTGCCAGTCTGGCTGGAGGCGAGCCAGATACGCAGTATTTT
13	.	.	TRBV10-3	TRBJ2-1	CAISGGVLVGQFF	TGTGCCATCAGTGGGGGAGTGTTAGTAGGGCAGTTCTTC
14	TRBD2	.	TRBV28	TRBJ2-1	CATKGLATNNEQFF	TGTGCCACCAAAGGACTAGCGACAAACAATGAGCAGTTCTTC
13	.	.	TRBV19	TRBJ1-2	CASSAQVDYGYTF	TGTGCCAGTAGCGCACAGGTGGACTATGGCTACACCTTC
15	TRBD1	few	TRBV5-1	TRBJ2-7	CASSWGTGITYEQYF	TGCGCCAGCAGCTGGGGGACAGGGATTACCTACGAGCAGTACTTC
15	TRBD1	few	TRBV6-1	TRBJ1-2	CASSEQLGGPYGYTF	TGTGCCAGCAGTGAACAACTAGGGGGCCCCTATGGCTACACCTTC
15	TRBD2	.	TRBV2	TRBJ2-7	CASSPGTSVSREQYF	TGTGCCAGCAGTCCCGGGACTAGTGTTTCCCGAGAGCAGTACTTC
15	.	.	TRBV5-5	TRBJ2-5	CASSLSVNSQETQYF	TGTGCCAGCAGCTTGTCGGTCAATTCGCAAGAGACCCAGTACTTC
17	TRBD2	few	TRBV4-1	TRBJ2-1	CASSIGTSGSSYNEQFF	TGCGCCAGCAGCATTGGGACTAGCGGGAGCTCCTACAATGAGCAGTTCTTC
16	TRBD2	.	TRBV2	TRBJ2-1	CASSPGGRGSYNEQFF	TGTGCCAGCAGTCCGGGGGGGAGAGGTTCCTACAATGAGCAGTTCTTC
17	TRBD2	.	TRBV14	TRBJ2-1	CASSQGPLAGVPNEQFF	TGTGCCAGCAGCCAAGGCCCACTAGCGGGAGTACCCAATGAGCAGTTCTTC
13	.	.	TRBV11-2	TRBJ1-2	CASSLNGVYGYTF	TGTGCCAGCAGCTTAAACGGGGTCTATGGCTACACCTTC
15	.	.	TRBV27	TRBJ1-2	CASSLSWQGFDGYTF	TGTGCCAGCAGTTTATCATGGCAGGGGTTCGATGGCTACACCTTC
13	.	.	TRBV5-6	TRBJ1-1	CASSWVSGYSAFF	TGTGCCAGCAGCTGGGTTTCAGGGTATTCCGCTTTCTTT
14	.	.	TRBV4-3	TRBJ1-1	CASSQELGSTEAFF	TGCGCCAGCAGCCAAGAACTGGGGAGCACTGAAGCTTTCTTT